This T cell receptor (beta chain) was retrieved from a study of T-cell memory formation after mild COVID-19. The study's findings and limits: The appearance of some responding clones in pre-infection memory suggested that cross-reactive memory joined. Those CD4+ clones that contracted were mainly in CM and EM (CD8+ ones in EMRA).

This CDR3 comprises 13 residues. V was cut by 6 bases and J by 2 bases, with 8 bases left in between. 5'RACE primed from the constant segment yielded TCR alpha and TCR beta cDNA libraries bearing sample barcodes and UMIs. Each CDR3 protein is one row after TCRdb ran MiXCR on the 5' RACE reads. The sample consists of hundreds of thousands of distinct CDR3 sequences, roughly a fifth of them appearing once. This clonotype was recorded many times. Antigen: not known. The TCR comes from an adult woman who had mild COVID-19 (a few samples of this study predate the infection). Cell type and time point are not known. The gene calls are TRBV12-3 or TRBV12-4 and TRBJ1-5; the D gene is possibly TRBD1 (5 bases). The sequenced material came from PBMCs or a T cell subset sorted from them (not recorded which). The CDR3 here is CASRGGGNQPQHF. CDR3 DNA sequence: TGTGCCAGCAGGGGGGGGGGCAATCAGCCCCAGCATTTT.